One sample yielded the 10 T cell receptor beta chains listed below, sequenced in a study of blood T cell repertoires in COVID-19. Assay: immunoSEQ multiplex PCR; the TCRdb copy retains only in-frame clones and omits some. The table has 330,000 or so clones, roughly 89% seen once. What was sequenced was peripheral blood. The source is a man in his thirties or forties with COVID-19, enrolled during active disease.

This clone was observed a single time. The chain couples TRBV20-1 to TRBJ2-7, with D perhaps matching TRBD1 or TRBD2 (5 bases each). The CDR3 loop spans 13 amino acids. CDR1 is DFQATT, CDR2 SNEGSKA, per germline (reference sequence). V lost 3 bases, J lost 6 bases, and 15 bases lay in between. CDR3 sequence: CSASGTSGTEQYF. CDR3 nucleotides: TGCAGTGCTAGTGGGACCAGCGGTACCGAGCAGTACTTC.

V usage is TRBV5-1 and J usage is TRBJ2-5; 7 bases match TRBD1. The germline CDR1 and CDR2 sequences are SGHRS and YFSETQ. V shed 4 bases, J shed 2 bases, and the junction held 5 bases outside the gene matches. This CDR3 comprises 14 residues. CDR3 loop: CASSVGQMQETQYF. For the CDR3, the DNA is TGCGCCAGCAGCGTGGGACAGATGCAAGAGACCCAGTACTTC.

This chain links TRBV2 with TRBJ1-5, with 7 positions matching TRBD1. CDR3 length: 14 residues. Germline CDR1 is SNHLY and CDR2 is FYNNEI. The V segment lost 6 bases and the J segment 3 bases; nucleotides outside the gene matches: 5. CDR3 nucleotide sequence: TGTGCCAGCAGCTTACAGGGGAACAATCAGCCCCAGCATTTT. This gives the protein CASSLQGNNQPQHF.

The rearrangement links TRBV9 to TRBJ1-1; D uncertain. Trimming left V 0 bases short and J 1 base short, with 7 bases between. Germline values: CDR1 SGDLS, CDR2 YYNGEE. The CDR3 consists of 14 residues. CDR3 sequence: CASSVGAGNTEAFF. The CDR3 nucleotides are TGTGCCAGCAGCGTAGGTGCAGGGAACACTGAAGCTTTCTTT.

In its sample, this clone was seen once. The gene calls are TRBV19 and TRBJ1-2; TRBD1 matches at 8 bases. The ends lost 6 bases at V and 9 bases at J; junction bases unmatched: 9. CDR3 length equals 13 residues. Germline V CDR1 and CDR2: LNHDA, SQIVND (reference sequence). The CDR3 coding sequence is TGTGCCAGTAGATACCAGGGGGCAGAACGCTACACCTTC. This codes for CASRYQGAERYTF.

The V and J genes are TRBV4-1 and TRBJ2-5, with TRBD1 as a possible D gene (6 bases). Germline CDR1 is MGHRA and CDR2 is YSYEKL. Trimming left V 5 bases short and J 2 bases short, with 12 bases between. The CDR3 contains 14 residues. The CDR3 bases are TGCGCCAGCAGCAAAGGACAGATTCAAGAGACCCAGTACTTC. This sequence encodes CASSKGQIQETQYF.

A single count supports this clone. This sequence joins TRBV5-4 and TRBJ2-7, with TRBD2 matching over 8 bases. The trim removed 3 bases at V and 1 base at J, leaving 6 bases unmatched. This CDR3 contains 15 residues. Germline loops: CDR1 SGHNT, CDR2 YYREEE (reference sequence). The CDR3 region has the DNA TGTGCCAGCAGCTCGGGACTAGGAGGATCCTACGAGCAGTACTTC. Residues: CASSSGLGGSYEQYF.

The chain joins TRBV4-3 to TRBJ2-5; D uncertain. The germline gives CDR1 LGHNA, CDR2 YSLEER. This CDR3 region has 13 residues. V lost 1 base and J 3 bases, leaving 6 bases between the germline ends. DNA for the CDR3: TGCGCCAGCAGCCAAGGTCCCAAAGAGACCCAGTACTTC. It specifies CASSQGPKETQYF.

The J gene is TRBJ2-5, the V gene TRBV19; possible D gene TRBD2, 5 bases. This CDR3 spans 17 amino acids. V was trimmed by 5 bases and J by 4 bases, leaving 23 bases between them. Germline V gene lookup returns CDR1 LNHDA and CDR2 SQIVND (reference sequence). The CDR3 loop is CASSRIRGHPQGETQYF. Written as DNA, the CDR3 is TGTGCCAGTAGTCGGATCCGCGGGCATCCCCAAGGAGAGACCCAGTACTTC. The whole variable domain, filled in from reference TRBV19 and TRBJ2-5, reads DGGITQSPKYLFRKEGQNVTLSCEQNLNHDAMYWYRQDPGQGLRLIYYSQIVNDFQKGDIAEGYSVSREKKESFPLTVTSAQKNPTAFYLCASSRIRGHPQGETQYFGPGTRLLVL.

The chain has TRBV7-7 and TRBJ2-5, with 10 bases matching TRBD1. There are 16 residues in the CDR3. CDR1 and CDR2 (germline): SSHAT, FNYEAQ (reference sequence). V shed 3 bases and J 4 bases; nucleotides not matched to a gene: 8. The CDR3 region has the DNA TGTGCCAGCAGCTTCTCCCGGACAGGGGGAGGAGAGACCCAGTACTTC. This translates into CASSFSRTGGGETQYF.